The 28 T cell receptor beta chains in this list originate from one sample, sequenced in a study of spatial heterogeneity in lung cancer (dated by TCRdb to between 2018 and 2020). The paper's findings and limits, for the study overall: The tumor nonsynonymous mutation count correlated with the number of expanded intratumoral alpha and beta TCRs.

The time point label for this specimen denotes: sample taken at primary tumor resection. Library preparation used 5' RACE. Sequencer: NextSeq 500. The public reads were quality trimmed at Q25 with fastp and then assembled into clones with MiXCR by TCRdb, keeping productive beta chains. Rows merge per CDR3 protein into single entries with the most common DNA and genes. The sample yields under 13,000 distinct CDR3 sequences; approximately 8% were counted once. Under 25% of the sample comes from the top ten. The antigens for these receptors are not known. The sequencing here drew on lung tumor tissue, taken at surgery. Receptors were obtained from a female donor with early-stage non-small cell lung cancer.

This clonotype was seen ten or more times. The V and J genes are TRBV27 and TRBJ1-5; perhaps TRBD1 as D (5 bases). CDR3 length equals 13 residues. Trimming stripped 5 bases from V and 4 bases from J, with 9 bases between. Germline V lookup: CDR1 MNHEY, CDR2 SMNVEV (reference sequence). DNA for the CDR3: TGTGCCAGCAGTATGGGGGGTAATCAGCCCCAGCATTTT. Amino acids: CASSMGGNQPQHF.

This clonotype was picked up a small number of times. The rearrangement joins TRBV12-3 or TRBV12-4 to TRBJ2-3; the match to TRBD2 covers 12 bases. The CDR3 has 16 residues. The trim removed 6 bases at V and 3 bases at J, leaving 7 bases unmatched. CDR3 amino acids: CASSLTSGGWTDTQYF. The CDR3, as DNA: TGTGCCAGCAGCCTGACTAGCGGGGGATGGACAGATACGCAGTATTTT.

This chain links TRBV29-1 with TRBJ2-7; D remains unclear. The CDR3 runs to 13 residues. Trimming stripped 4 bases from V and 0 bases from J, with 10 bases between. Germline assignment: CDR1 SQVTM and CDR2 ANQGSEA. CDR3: CSVVLYSSYEQYF. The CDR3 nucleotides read TGCAGCGTTGTTCTATATAGCTCCTACGAGCAGTACTTC.

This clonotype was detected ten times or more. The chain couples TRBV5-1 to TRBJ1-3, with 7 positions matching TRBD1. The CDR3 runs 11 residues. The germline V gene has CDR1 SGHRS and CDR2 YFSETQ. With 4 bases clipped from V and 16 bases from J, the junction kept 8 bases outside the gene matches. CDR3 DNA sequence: TGCGCCAGCAGCCTAGAGGGACAGCGCTATTTT. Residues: CASSLEGQRYF. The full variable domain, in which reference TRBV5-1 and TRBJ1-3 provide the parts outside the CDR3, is KAGVTQTPRYLIKTRGQQVTLSCSPISGHRSVSWYQQTPGQGLQFLFEYFSETQRNKGNFPGRFSGRQFSNSRSEMNVSTLELGDSALYLCASSLEGQRYFGEGSWLTVV.

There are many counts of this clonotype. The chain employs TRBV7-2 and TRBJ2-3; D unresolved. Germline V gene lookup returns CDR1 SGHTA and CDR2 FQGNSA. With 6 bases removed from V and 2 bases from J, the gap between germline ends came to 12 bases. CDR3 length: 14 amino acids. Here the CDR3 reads CASRRVGPTDTQYF. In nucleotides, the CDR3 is TGTGCCAGCAGACGTGTTGGGCCCACAGATACGCAGTATTTT. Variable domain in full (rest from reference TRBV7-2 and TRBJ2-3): GAGVSQSPSNKVTEKGKDVELRCDPISGHTALYWYRQSLGQGLEFLIYFQGNSAPDKSGLPSDRFSAERTGGSVSTLTIQRTQQEDSAVYLCASRRVGPTDTQYFGPGTRLTVL.

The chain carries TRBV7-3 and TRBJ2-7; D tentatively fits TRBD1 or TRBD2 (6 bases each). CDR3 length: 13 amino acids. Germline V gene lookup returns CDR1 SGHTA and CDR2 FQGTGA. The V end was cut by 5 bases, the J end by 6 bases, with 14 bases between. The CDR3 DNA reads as TGTGCCAGCAGCCTTACACAGGGAGGCGAGCAGTACTTC. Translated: CASSLTQGGEQYF.

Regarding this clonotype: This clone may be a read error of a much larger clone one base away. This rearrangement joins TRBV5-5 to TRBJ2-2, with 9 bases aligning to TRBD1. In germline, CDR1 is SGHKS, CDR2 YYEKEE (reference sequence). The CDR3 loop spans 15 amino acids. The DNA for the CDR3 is TGTGACAGCAGCGGACCGGGACAGGGCACCGGGGAGCTGTTTTTT. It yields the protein CDSSGPGQGTGELFF.

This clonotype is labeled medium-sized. As DNA, the CDR3 is TGCGCCAGCAGCTCAGGCGTAGGGGCGGGAGATACGCAGTATTTT. This sequence encodes CASSSGVGAGDTQYF. The V call is TRBV5-1, the J call TRBJ2-3, with D possibly being TRBD1 or TRBD2 (5 bases each). This CDR3 is built from 15 residues. V was trimmed by 3 bases and J by 5 bases, leaving 16 bases between them. Germline CDR1 reads SGHRS; CDR2 reads YFSETQ.

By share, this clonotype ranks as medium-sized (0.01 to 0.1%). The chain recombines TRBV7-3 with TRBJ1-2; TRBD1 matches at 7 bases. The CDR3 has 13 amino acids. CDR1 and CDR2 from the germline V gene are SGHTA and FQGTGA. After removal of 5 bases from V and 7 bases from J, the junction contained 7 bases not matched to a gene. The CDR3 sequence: CASSPTGSAGYTF. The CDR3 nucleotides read TGTGCCAGCAGCCCGACAGGGTCGGCTGGCTACACCTTC. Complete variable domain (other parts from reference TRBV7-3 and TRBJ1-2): GAGVSQTPSNKVTEKGKYVELRCDPISGHTALYWYRQSLGQGPEFLIYFQGTGAADDSGLPNDRFFAVRPEGSVSTLKIQRTERGDSAVYLCASSPTGSAGYTFGSGTRLTVV.

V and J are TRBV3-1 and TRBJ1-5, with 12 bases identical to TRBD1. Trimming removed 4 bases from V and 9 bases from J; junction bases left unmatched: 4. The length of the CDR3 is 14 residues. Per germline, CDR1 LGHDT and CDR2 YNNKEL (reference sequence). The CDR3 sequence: CASSPGTGGRPQHF. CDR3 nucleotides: TGTGCCAGCAGCCCCGGGACAGGGGGCCGGCCCCAGCATTTT. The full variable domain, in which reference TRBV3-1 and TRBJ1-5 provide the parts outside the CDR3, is DTAVSQTPKYLVTQMGNDKSIKCEQNLGHDTMYWYKQDSKKFLKIMFSYNNKELIINETVPNRFSPKSPDKAHLNLHINSLELGDSAVYFCASSPGTGGRPQHFGDGTRLSIL.

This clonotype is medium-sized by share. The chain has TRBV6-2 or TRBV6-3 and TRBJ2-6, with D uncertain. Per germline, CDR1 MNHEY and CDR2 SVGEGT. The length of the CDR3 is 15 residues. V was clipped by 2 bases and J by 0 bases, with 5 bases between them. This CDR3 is CASSYRSSGANVLTF. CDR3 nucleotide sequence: TGTGCCAGCAGTTACAGGAGCTCTGGGGCCAACGTCCTGACTTTC.

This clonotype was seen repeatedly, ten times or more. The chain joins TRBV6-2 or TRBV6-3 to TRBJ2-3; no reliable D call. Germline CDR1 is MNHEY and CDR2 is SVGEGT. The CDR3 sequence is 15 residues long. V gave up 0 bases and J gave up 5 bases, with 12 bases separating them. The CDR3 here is CASSYSGLRGDTQYF. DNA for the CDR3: TGTGCCAGCAGTTACTCAGGTCTCCGCGGAGATACGCAGTATTTT.

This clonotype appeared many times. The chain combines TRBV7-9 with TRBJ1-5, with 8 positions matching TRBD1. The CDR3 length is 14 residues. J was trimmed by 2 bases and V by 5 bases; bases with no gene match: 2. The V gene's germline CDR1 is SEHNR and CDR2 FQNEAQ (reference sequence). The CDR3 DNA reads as TGTGCCAGCAGCGCGACAGGGGGCAATCAGCCCCAGCATTTT. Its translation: CASSATGGNQPQHF. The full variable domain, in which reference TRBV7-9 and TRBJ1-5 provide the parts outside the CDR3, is DTGVSQNPRHKITKRGQNVTFRCDPISEHNRLYWYRQTLGQGPEFLTYFQNEAQLEKSRLLSDRFSAERPKGSFSTLEIQRTEQGDSAMYLCASSATGGNQPQHFGDGTRLSIL.

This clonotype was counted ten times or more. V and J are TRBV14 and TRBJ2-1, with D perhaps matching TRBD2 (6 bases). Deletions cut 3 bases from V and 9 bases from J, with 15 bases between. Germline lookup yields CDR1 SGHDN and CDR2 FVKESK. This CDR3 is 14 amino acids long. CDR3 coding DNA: TGTGCCAGCAGCCATATCGGAGGGAAGGGTGAGCAGTTCTTC. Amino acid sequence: CASSHIGGKGEQFF.

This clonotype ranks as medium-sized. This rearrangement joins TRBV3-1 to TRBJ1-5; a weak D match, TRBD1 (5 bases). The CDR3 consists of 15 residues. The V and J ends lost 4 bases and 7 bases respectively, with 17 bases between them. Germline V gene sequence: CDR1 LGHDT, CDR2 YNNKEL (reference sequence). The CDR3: CASSLSGGEGQPQHF. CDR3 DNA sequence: TGTGCCAGCAGCCTCTCCGGGGGAGAGGGCCAGCCCCAGCATTTT.

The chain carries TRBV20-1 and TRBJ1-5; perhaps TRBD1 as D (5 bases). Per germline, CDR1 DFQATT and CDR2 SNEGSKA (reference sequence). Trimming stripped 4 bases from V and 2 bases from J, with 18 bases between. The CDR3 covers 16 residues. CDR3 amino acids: CSAIGSGGRGNQPQHF. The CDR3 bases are TGCAGTGCTATAGGTTCTGGGGGTAGAGGCAATCAGCCCCAGCATTTT.

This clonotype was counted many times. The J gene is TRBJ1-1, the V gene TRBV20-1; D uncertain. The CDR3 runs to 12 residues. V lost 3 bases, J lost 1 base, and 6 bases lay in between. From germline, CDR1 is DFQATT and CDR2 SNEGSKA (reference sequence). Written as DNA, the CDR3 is TGCAGTGCTAGGACGGGGAACACTGAAGCTTTCTTT. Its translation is CSARTGNTEAFF.

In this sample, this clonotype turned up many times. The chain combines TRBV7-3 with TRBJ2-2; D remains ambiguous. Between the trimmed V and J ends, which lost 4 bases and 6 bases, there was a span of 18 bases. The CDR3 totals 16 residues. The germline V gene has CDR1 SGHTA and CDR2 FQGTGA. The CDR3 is CASSSSSASGAGELFF. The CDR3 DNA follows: TGTGCCAGCAGCTCTTCCTCAGCTAGTGGTGCCGGGGAGCTGTTTTTT.

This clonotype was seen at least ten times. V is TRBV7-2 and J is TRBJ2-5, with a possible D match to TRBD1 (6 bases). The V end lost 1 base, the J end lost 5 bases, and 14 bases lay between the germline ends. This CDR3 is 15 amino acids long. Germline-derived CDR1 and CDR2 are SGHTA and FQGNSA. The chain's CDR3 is CASSLGGGGDETQYF. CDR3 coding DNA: TGTGCCAGCAGCTTAGGAGGTGGGGGCGACGAGACCCAGTACTTC.

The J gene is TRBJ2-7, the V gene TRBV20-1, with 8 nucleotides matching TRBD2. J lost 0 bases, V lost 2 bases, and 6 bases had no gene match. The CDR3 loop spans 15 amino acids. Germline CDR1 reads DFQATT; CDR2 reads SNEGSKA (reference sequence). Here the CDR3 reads CSARLAGHSSYEQYF. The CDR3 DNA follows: TGCAGTGCTAGACTAGCGGGCCACAGCTCCTACGAGCAGTACTTC.

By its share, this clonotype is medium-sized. CDR3 DNA sequence: TGCAGTGCTGCCCCCCCAGGGATCACTGAAGCTTTCTTT. It is translated as CSAAPPGITEAFF. The V and J genes are TRBV20-1 and TRBJ1-1; tentative D call: TRBD1 (5 bases). Germline V gene data show CDR1 as DFQATT and CDR2 as SNEGSKA (reference sequence). There are 13 residues in the CDR3. V lost 5 bases and J 4 bases, leaving 14 bases between the germline ends.

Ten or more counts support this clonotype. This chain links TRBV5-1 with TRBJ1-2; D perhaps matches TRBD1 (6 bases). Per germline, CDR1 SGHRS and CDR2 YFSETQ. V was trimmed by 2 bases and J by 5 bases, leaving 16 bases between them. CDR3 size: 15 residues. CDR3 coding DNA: TGCGCCAGCAGCTTAAGCAGAGGGGGTAATTATGGCTACACCTTC. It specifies CASSLSRGGNYGYTF.

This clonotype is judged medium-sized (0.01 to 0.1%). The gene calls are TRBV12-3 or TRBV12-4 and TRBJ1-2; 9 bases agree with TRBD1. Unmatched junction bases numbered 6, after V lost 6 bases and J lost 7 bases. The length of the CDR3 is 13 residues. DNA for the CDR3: TGTGCCAGCAGCCCTCGGGACAGGGTTGGCTACACCTTC. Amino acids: CASSPRDRVGYTF.

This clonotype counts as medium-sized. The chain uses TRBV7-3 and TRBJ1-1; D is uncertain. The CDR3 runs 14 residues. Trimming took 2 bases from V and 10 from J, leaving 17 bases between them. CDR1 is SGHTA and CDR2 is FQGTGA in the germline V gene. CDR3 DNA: TGTGCCAGCAGCTTAGGGTATGGGGTGCTGAGAGCTTTCTTT. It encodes CASSLGYGVLRAFF.

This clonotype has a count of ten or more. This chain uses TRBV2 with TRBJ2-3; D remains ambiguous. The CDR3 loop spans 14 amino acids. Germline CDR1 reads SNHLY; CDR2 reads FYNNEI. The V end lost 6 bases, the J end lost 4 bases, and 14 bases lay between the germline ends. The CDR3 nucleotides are TGTGCCAGCAGCACGAAAATTGGCCCAGATACGCAGTATTTT. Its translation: CASSTKIGPDTQYF.

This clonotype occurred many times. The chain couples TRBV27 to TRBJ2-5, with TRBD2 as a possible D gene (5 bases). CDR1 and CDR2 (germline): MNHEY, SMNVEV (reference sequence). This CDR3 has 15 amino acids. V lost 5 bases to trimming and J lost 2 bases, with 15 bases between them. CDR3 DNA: TGTGCCAGCAGTGACGGCATGCGACTACAAGAGACCCAGTACTTC. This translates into CASSDGMRLQETQYF.

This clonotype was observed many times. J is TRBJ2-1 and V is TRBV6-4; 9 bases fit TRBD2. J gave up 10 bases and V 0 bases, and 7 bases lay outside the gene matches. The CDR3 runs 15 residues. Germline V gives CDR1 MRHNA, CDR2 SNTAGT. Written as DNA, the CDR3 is TGTGCCAGCAGTGACTCGCCGTCTAGCGGGACCGAGCAGTTCTTC. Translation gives CASSDSPSSGTEQFF.

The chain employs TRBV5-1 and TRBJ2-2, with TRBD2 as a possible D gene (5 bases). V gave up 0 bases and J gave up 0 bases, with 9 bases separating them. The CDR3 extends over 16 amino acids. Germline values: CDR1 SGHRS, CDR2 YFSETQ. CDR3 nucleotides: TGCGCCAGCAGCTTGGCTGTCGGGGCGAACACCGGGGAGCTGTTTTTT. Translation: CASSLAVGANTGELFF.